Detailed here is one TCR beta chain. The data stem from a study of blood T cell repertoires in COVID-19. The overall study: Italy, Spain and the United States were the sources of the convalescent and acute COVID-19 samples. PBMCs, B-cell-depleted T cells, or T cells were the source of the cDNA or gDNA that made up the material.

In the authors' workflow: The assay estimated nucleated cells by amplifying reference gene primers. The assay was immunoSEQ multiplex PCR, and TCRdb's table has in-frame clones only and misses some. Clone size and the V and J calls come from that table; the DNA yielded D and trimming. The sample shows fewer than 200,000 clones, 80% to 90% of them seen only once. Enrolment of Seattle patients took place during active infection, and they were followed longitudinally. With 7 bases removed from V and 0 bases from J, the gap between germline ends came to 15 bases. The CDR3 totals 15 residues. CDR1 is MNHEY and CDR2 is SMNVEV in the germline V gene (reference sequence).

The source is a woman aged 55-69 years with COVID-19, enrolled during active disease. What was sequenced was peripheral blood. The chain links TRBV27 to TRBJ1-1; D call uncertain. The DNA for the CDR3 is TGTGCCAGCACTCGGGGTCTGGGGATGAACACTGAAGCTTTCTTT. It translates to CASTRGLGMNTEAFF.